This T cell receptor (beta chain) stems from a study of Ad26.COV2.S vaccination and SARS-CoV-2 variants. Indicated treatment: roughly 19 received Ad26.COV2.S at low or high dose, single or two shots; about 5 received placebo; per-sample allocation not given. Repertoires come from day 63 after the first vaccine or placebo injection. The method was immunoSEQ multiplex PCR; TCRdb's version includes in-frame clones alone and lacks a portion of them. This sample carries 410,000 or so clones, 92% of them seen once, and the ten largest clones take under 2%. V was trimmed by 0 bases and J by 3 bases, leaving 15 bases between them. The CDR3 has 16 residues. Germline V gene sequence: CDR1 SGHRS, CDR2 YFSETQ. The sample holds a few counts of this clone.

The origin of this receptor is a person aged 18-65 years who received the Ad26.COV2.S COVID-19 vaccine or a placebo. Sequenced material: peripheral blood, taken in a trial of Ad26.COV2.S vaccine versus placebo. The V call is TRBV5-1, the J call TRBJ2-5, with D unresolved. The CDR3 region has the DNA TGCGCCAGCAGCTTGGGGCTGGGTCCTAGGGAAGAGACCCAGTACTTC. It is translated as CASSLGLGPREETQYF. Using reference TRBV5-1 and TRBJ2-5 for the parts outside the CDR3, the full variable domain is KAGVTQTPRYLIKTRGQQVTLSCSPISGHRSVSWYQQTPGQGLQFLFEYFSETQRNKGNFPGRFSGRQFSNSRSEMNVSTLELGDSALYLCASSLGLGPREETQYFGPGTRLLVL.